The 22 T cell receptor beta chains listed next were all sequenced from one sample in a study of T cell repertoires in cytomegalovirus infection. TCRdb re-called the reads through MiXCR, storing one row per CDR3 protein. The table has roughly 630,000 distinct CDR3 sequences, 20% to 25% seen once. The sample comprised CD8+ T cells from PBMCs. These receptors all come from a human donor in good health (CMV status not recorded). Some clones in this sample may be carry-over from other donors' samples.

This clonotype was picked up many times. This chain uses TRBV7-2 with TRBJ2-1, with 7 nucleotides matching TRBD1. Germline-derived CDR1 and CDR2 are SGHTA and FQGNSA. The V and J ends lost 2 bases and 2 bases, in that order; junction bases with no gene match: 3. The CDR3 contains 15 residues. CDR3 protein: CASSLFRGTYNEQFF. CDR3 sequence (DNA): TGTGCCAGCAGCTTATTCAGGGGGACCTACAATGAGCAGTTCTTC. The full variable domain, rest sourced from reference TRBV7-2 and TRBJ2-1, is GAGVSQSPSNKVTEKGKDVELRCDPISGHTALYWYRQSLGQGLEFLIYFQGNSAPDKSGLPSDRFSAERTGGSVSTLTIQRTQQEDSAVYLCASSLFRGTYNEQFFGPGTRLTVL.

This clonotype has only a few counts. The gene calls are TRBV7-9 and TRBJ2-4; the D gene is possibly TRBD2 (7 bases). This CDR3 spans 16 amino acids. Germline V lookup: CDR1 SEHNR, CDR2 FQNEAQ (reference sequence). V was cut by 5 bases and J by 0 bases, with 14 bases left in between. CDR3 nucleotide sequence: TGTGCCAGCAGCGAACAGGGAGGGCTAGCCAAAAACATTCAGTACTTC. Encoded protein: CASSEQGGLAKNIQYF.

Only a few counts were recorded for this clonotype. J is TRBJ1-1 and V is TRBV19; D not certain. This CDR3 contains 12 residues. The V gene lost 5 bases and the J gene lost 8 bases, with 12 bases spanning the gap. Germline V gene sequence: CDR1 LNHDA, CDR2 SQIVND (reference sequence). The CDR3 spells CASSLDTFEAFF. CDR3 DNA: TGTGCCAGTAGTCTCGATACCTTCGAAGCTTTCTTT.

There are a few counts of this clonotype. The CDR3 nucleotides are TGTGCCACCAGGGGTCAAATTGAGCTGTTTTTT. Protein sequence: CATRGQIELFF. The chain is built from TRBV2 and TRBJ2-2; D possibly corresponds to TRBD1 (6 bases). The germline V gene encodes CDR1 SNHLY and CDR2 FYNNEI. The CDR3 spans 11 residues. The V end was cut by 10 bases, the J end by 11 bases, with 14 bases between.

The CDR3 region is CASSPTRGILNTEAFF. DNA of the CDR3: TGTGCCAGCAGCCCGACGCGGGGGATTTTGAACACTGAAGCTTTCTTT. This rearrangement joins TRBV9 to TRBJ1-1, with D perhaps TRBD1 (5 bases). Between the trimmed V and J ends, which lost 4 bases and 0 bases, there was a span of 16 bases. The germline CDR1 and CDR2 sequences are SGDLS and YYNGEE. The CDR3 contains 16 residues.

CDR3 sequence: CSVETSGNYEQYF. The CDR3 DNA is TGCAGCGTTGAAACAAGTGGGAACTACGAGCAGTACTTC. The rearrangement links TRBV29-1 to TRBJ2-7; D ambiguous. The CDR3 is made up of 13 amino acids. Germline lookup yields CDR1 SQVTM and CDR2 ANQGSEA. Trimming left V 2 bases short and J 3 bases short, with 11 bases between.

The chain links TRBV7-6 to TRBJ2-2; tentatively, D is TRBD1 or TRBD2 (5 bases each). Germline V gene lookup returns CDR1 SGHVS and CDR2 FNYEAQ. Deletions cut 5 bases from V and 1 base from J, with 11 bases between. This CDR3 has 15 amino acids. The CDR3: CASSEGQLNTGELFF. The DNA for the CDR3 is TGTGCCAGCAGCGAGGGGCAGCTGAACACCGGGGAGCTGTTTTTT.

This clonotype was observed a handful of times. This chain links TRBV13 with TRBJ2-1; D is possibly TRBD1 (7 bases). Trimming removed 5 bases at V and 3 bases at J, with 14 bases between. The germline CDR1 and CDR2 sequences are PRHDT and FYEKMQ (reference sequence). The CDR3 contains 15 residues. The CDR3 loop is CASSGPGGLYNEQFF. The CDR3 nucleotides read TGTGCCAGCAGCGGCCCAGGGGGGCTCTACAATGAGCAGTTCTTC.

This clonotype was observed a few times. The chain links TRBV25-1 to TRBJ1-1; 7 bases align to TRBD1. The V segment lost 1 base and the J segment 0 bases; nucleotides outside the gene matches: 11. This CDR3 is built from 18 residues. CDR1 is MGHDK, CDR2 SYGVNS, per germline. The CDR3 region has the DNA TGTGCCAGCAGTGAATCGTCCGTGGGGGGACAGATGAACACTGAAGCTTTCTTT. Its translation: CASSESSVGGQMNTEAFF. The entire variable domain, with the rest obtained from reference TRBV25-1 and TRBJ1-1, is as follows: EADIYQTPRYLVIGTGKKITLECSQTMGHDKMYWYQQDPGMELHLIHYSYGVNSTEKGDLSSESTVSRIRTEHFPLTLESARPSHTSQYLCASSESSVGGQMNTEAFFGQGTRLTVV.

The J gene is TRBJ1-2, the V gene TRBV7-9; D might be TRBD1 (5 bases). The germline V gene encodes CDR1 SEHNR and CDR2 FQNEAQ (reference sequence). The germline V and J ends were trimmed by 1 base and 9 bases, with 12 bases remaining between them. The CDR3 loop spans 13 amino acids. The CDR3, as DNA: TGTGCCAGCAGCTTAGGACCAGGGAAGAGCTACACCTTC. Its translation: CASSLGPGKSYTF.

This clonotype came up a few times. The gene calls are TRBV14 and TRBJ2-1; D gene uncertain. Germline CDR1 SGHDN, CDR2 FVKESK. Trimming shortened V by 0 bases and J by 4 bases, and 7 bases separated the two germline ends. The length of the CDR3 is 14 residues. In nucleotides, the CDR3 is TGTGCCAGCAGCCAAGAAGACATTTACAATGAGCAGTTCTTC. Translated: CASSQEDIYNEQFF.

This chain uses TRBV15 with TRBJ2-1, with 8 bases aligning to TRBD2. The germline CDR1 and CDR2 sequences are LNHNV and YYDKDF (reference sequence). This CDR3 has 15 amino acids. J gave up 5 bases and V 0 bases, and 3 bases lay outside the gene matches. CDR3: CATSRERGGHNEQFF. For the CDR3, the DNA is TGTGCCACCAGCAGAGAACGGGGGGGTCACAATGAGCAGTTCTTC.

This clonotype was seen a handful of times. This rearrangement joins TRBV15 to TRBJ2-2; 10 bases map to TRBD1. J was trimmed by 6 bases and V by 6 bases; bases with no gene match: 4. This CDR3 has 14 residues. Looked up from germline, CDR1 is LNHNV and CDR2 is YYDKDF (reference sequence). For the CDR3, the DNA is TGTGCCACCAGGTCGGACAGGGGGTCCGGGGAGCTGTTTTTT. It translates to CATRSDRGSGELFF.

V gene TRBV7-6 combines with J gene TRBJ1-1; D possibly corresponds to TRBD1 (5 bases). The length of the CDR3 is 12 residues. V lost 5 bases and J lost 7, with 11 bases in between. Germline V gives CDR1 SGHVS, CDR2 FNYEAQ. As DNA, the CDR3 is TGTGCCAGCAGCAACACAGGTCGTGAAGCTTTCTTT. Residues: CASSNTGREAFF.

Regarding this clonotype: The junction differs from germline at one of its ends, possibly a read error. The V gene is TRBV7-4, the J gene TRBJ2-1; D remains unclear. From germline, CDR1 is SGHVT and CDR2 SQSDAQ. The CDR3 has 13 residues. CDR3 coding DNA: TGTTCCAGCAGCTTAGGGAACGTACCTGAGCAGTTCTTC. Protein product: CSSSLGNVPEQFF.

The chain links TRBV28 to TRBJ2-7; possibly TRBD2 for D (8 bases). V lost 3 bases and J lost 4, with 13 bases in between. The germline V gene encodes CDR1 MDHEN and CDR2 SYDVKM. This CDR3 spans 14 amino acids. CDR3 nucleotides: TGTGCCAGCAGTTTCGGGAGGGGGCTATACGAGCAGTACGTC. Amino acids: CASSFGRGLYEQYV.

V is TRBV29-1 and J is TRBJ2-7; D ambiguous. The CDR3 loop spans 13 amino acids. Germline V gene sequence: CDR1 SQVTM, CDR2 ANQGSEA. The germline V and J ends were trimmed by 3 bases and 2 bases, with 11 bases remaining between them. CDR3 protein: CSVDGQAPYEQYF. The CDR3 nucleotides read TGCAGCGTTGATGGTCAGGCCCCCTACGAGCAGTACTTC.

This clonotype has only a few counts. The rearrangement uses TRBV7-6 and TRBJ2-7; TRBD2 matches at 8 bases. With 6 bases clipped from V and 3 bases from J, the junction kept 10 bases outside the gene matches. This CDR3 has 15 residues. CDR1 SGHVS and CDR2 FNYEAQ come from the germline V gene. The CDR3 here is CASSPAPGGGYEQYF. The CDR3 DNA reads as TGTGCCAGCAGTCCCGCCCCGGGGGGGGGCTACGAGCAGTACTTC.

This clonotype was seen a handful of times. The chain employs TRBV4-1 and TRBJ2-7; D uncertain. This CDR3 is 18 amino acids long. V was shortened by 1 base and J by 0 bases, with 19 bases between the two germline ends. CDR1 is MGHRA and CDR2 is YSYEKL in the germline V gene. The CDR3 protein is CASSQGSSRQLSSYEQYF. In DNA, the CDR3 is TGCGCCAGCAGCCAAGGGAGTTCGCGGCAATTAAGCTCCTACGAGCAGTACTTC.

This clonotype was found many times. The gene calls are TRBV6-2 or TRBV6-3 and TRBJ1-4, with unresolved D. Germline-derived CDR1 and CDR2 are MNHEY and SVGEGT. V dropped 0 bases and J dropped 5 bases, with 7 bases sitting between them. The CDR3 has 14 amino acids. The CDR3: CASSYSIRNEKLFF. The CDR3 DNA reads as TGTGCCAGCAGTTACTCGATACGGAATGAAAAACTGTTTTTT.

This clonotype was detected only a few times. This rearrangement joins TRBV11-2 to TRBJ1-6; maybe TRBD1 (5 bases). CDR1 is SGHAT and CDR2 is FQNNGV in the germline V gene. The CDR3 runs to 15 residues. Trimming took off 2 bases at V and 13 bases at J, with 18 bases between the two ends. CDR3 residues: CASSLTANRPSPLHF. The CDR3 DNA follows: TGTGCCAGCAGCTTAACTGCCAACAGGCCCTCTCCCCTCCACTTT. The variable domain in full, with the rest retrieved from reference TRBV11-2 and TRBJ1-6, is EAGVAQSPRYKIIEKRQSVAFWCNPISGHATLYWYQQILGQGPKLLIQFQNNGVVDDSQLPKDRFSAERLKGVDSTLKIQPAKLEDSAVYLCASSLTANRPSPLHFGNGTRLTVT.

This chain uses TRBV7-4 with TRBJ2-5; the match to TRBD2 covers 9 bases. This CDR3 contains 18 residues. Germline V gives CDR1 SGHVT, CDR2 SQSDAQ. V trimming: 5 bases; J trimming: 5 bases; junction bases outside the gene matches: 18. The CDR3 nucleotides read TGTGCCAGCAGCAACGGCCCGCGGGAGGGCGGCAGGAGGGAGACCCAGTACTTC. Its protein is CASSNGPREGGRRETQYF.